These 10 T cell receptor beta chains were sequenced from one sample in a study of T-cell reconstitution after alpha-beta-depleted transplantation in children. Unique molecular identifiers tagged the TCRbeta library. TCRdb re-called the PCR reads with MiXCR, one entry per CDR3 protein. The profile shows about 610,000 distinct CDR3 sequences, about 10% of them singletons. The specimen comprised PBMCs from the stem cell graft donor, sampled from the stem cell graft. The source is a human donor who donated a stem cell graft to a child with acute myeloid leukemia.

There are many counts of this clonotype. The chain carries TRBV24-1 and TRBJ2-2, with a possible D match to TRBD2 (5 bases). The V gene's germline CDR1 is KGHDR and CDR2 SFDVKD. The CDR3 runs 14 residues. V lost 3 bases and J 8 bases, leaving 12 bases between the germline ends. DNA of the CDR3: TGTGCCACCAGTGATCCGGGAAAAAAGGGGGAGCTGTTTTTT. Protein product: CATSDPGKKGELFF.

This chain connects TRBV10-2 to TRBJ2-7, with TRBD2 matching 7 bases. Looked up from germline, CDR1 is WSHSY and CDR2 is SAAADI. CDR3 length: 14 residues. V lost 4 bases to trimming and J lost 6 bases; unmatched junction nucleotides: 9. CDR3 in amino acids: CASSAAGVATEQYF. DNA for the CDR3: TGCGCCAGCAGTGCGGCGGGAGTAGCTACCGAGCAGTACTTC.

This clonotype was seen a handful of times. V is TRBV7-2 and J is TRBJ2-7; D tentatively fits TRBD1 or TRBD2 (5 bases each). The CDR3 sequence is 14 residues long. Germline CDR1 SGHTA, CDR2 FQGNSA. V was cut by 5 bases and J by 3 bases, with 14 bases left in between. The CDR3 region is CASSPGTNFYEQYF. The CDR3 DNA reads TGTGCCAGCAGCCCCGGGACGAACTTCTACGAGCAGTACTTC.

This clonotype has a handful of counts. This chain links TRBV6-2 or TRBV6-3 with TRBJ1-2, with 7 bases matching TRBD1. V dropped 6 bases and J dropped 4; count of bases not matched to a gene: 8. The CDR3 covers 14 residues. Per the germline V gene, CDR1 is MNHEY and CDR2 is SVGEGT. The CDR3 sequence is CASSPGQVFYGYTF. DNA for the CDR3: TGTGCCAGCAGCCCCGGACAGGTTTTCTATGGCTACACCTTC.

The chain uses TRBV20-1 and TRBJ1-2; TRBD1 matches at 9 bases. This CDR3 spans 14 amino acids. Germline V gene data show CDR1 as DFQATT and CDR2 as SNEGSKA (reference sequence). The trim removed 3 bases at V and 3 bases at J, leaving 5 bases unmatched. This CDR3 reads CSARGQGGDYGYTF. The CDR3 region has the DNA TGCAGTGCTAGGGGACAGGGAGGCGACTATGGCTACACCTTC.

This chain uses TRBV4-1 with TRBJ1-1; 8 bases are shared with TRBD1. The CDR3 loop spans 14 amino acids. Looked up from germline, CDR1 is MGHRA and CDR2 is YSYEKL. J was trimmed by 1 base and V by 6 bases; bases with no gene match: 4. The CDR3 here is CASRDTGGNTEAFF. As DNA, the CDR3 is TGCGCCAGCAGGGACACAGGGGGGAACACTGAAGCTTTCTTT.

This clonotype has at least ten counts. The chain recombines TRBV5-5 with TRBJ2-3; D unresolved. This CDR3 spans 14 amino acids. Trimming cost V 7 bases and J 1 base, with 13 bases left between them. Germline lookup yields CDR1 SGHKS and CDR2 YYEKEE (reference sequence). In DNA form, the CDR3 reads TGTGCCAGCCGATCCTCGGCCCGCACAGATACGCAGTATTTT. The encoded protein is CASRSSARTDTQYF.

This clonotype was counted many times. V usage is TRBV12-3 or TRBV12-4 and J usage is TRBJ1-1, with D unclear. V lost 3 bases and J lost 5, with 10 bases in between. CDR3 length: 13 amino acids. In nucleotides, the CDR3 is TGTGCCAGCAGTTTGTCGGGAGGTACTGAAGCTTTCTTT. Translated: CASSLSGGTEAFF.

This clonotype was seen at least ten times. V usage is TRBV5-1 and J usage is TRBJ2-3; D gene ambiguous. The V gene's germline CDR1 is SGHRS and CDR2 YFSETQ. The CDR3 has 14 residues. With 4 bases removed from V and 5 bases from J, the gap between germline ends came to 14 bases. The CDR3 bases are TGCGCCAGCAGCCTATTCCGGGCGGAAGATACGCAGTATTTT. Amino acid sequence: CASSLFRAEDTQYF. The full variable domain, rest sourced from reference TRBV5-1 and TRBJ2-3, is KAGVTQTPRYLIKTRGQQVTLSCSPISGHRSVSWYQQTPGQGLQFLFEYFSETQRNKGNFPGRFSGRQFSNSRSEMNVSTLELGDSALYLCASSLFRAEDTQYFGPGTRLTVL.

This clonotype was detected only a few times. This sequence joins TRBV25-1 and TRBJ1-2; a possible D gene is TRBD1 (5 bases). The V end lost 2 bases, the J end lost 4 bases, and 14 bases lay between the germline ends. CDR1 MGHDK and CDR2 SYGVNS come from the germline V gene. The CDR3 extends over 15 amino acids. The CDR3 protein is CASSEAGPLLYGYTF. The CDR3 DNA sequence: TGTGCCAGCAGTGAAGCGGGACCCTTGCTCTATGGCTACACCTTC.